This TCR beta chain was retrieved from a study of patients and donors after allogeneic stem cell transplantation. TCRdb re-called the RT-PCR reads with MiXCR, one entry per CDR3 protein. This sample has roughly 880,000 distinct CDR3 sequences, with roughly 18% found just once. Sequenced material: blood, either unsorted or a sorted T cell fraction (not recorded which). This TCR was recovered from a human donor who was either an allogeneic HSCT recipient or a stem cell or donor lymphocyte infusion donor (not recorded which). It is not recorded whose cells these are; they may come from a transplant donor.

The CDR3 loop reads CASSPDRPGRYGYTF. DNA for the CDR3: TGCGCCAGCAGCCCCGATAGACCCGGCCGCTATGGCTACACCTTC. The chain uses TRBV5-1 and TRBJ1-2; no clear D. Germline CDR1 SGHRS, CDR2 YFSETQ. This CDR3 is built from 15 residues. Deletions cut 4 bases from V and 4 bases from J, with 17 bases between.